Following are 32 T cell receptor beta chains from one sample sequenced in a study of CD8 T cells in ankylosing spondylitis. A single record per CDR3 protein comes from TCRdb applying MiXCR to the 5' RACE reads. The sample shows about 250,000 distinct CDR3 sequences, 30% to 35% of them seen only once. The sequencing input was blood, either unsorted or a sorted T cell fraction (not recorded which). The receptors here all came from a male donor with ankylosing spondylitis or in good health (not recorded which).

The genes are TRBV10-3 and TRBJ1-5; D unclear. The CDR3 sequence is 15 residues long. The germline V and J ends were trimmed by 4 bases and 0 bases, with 10 bases remaining between them. Germline V lookup: CDR1 ENHRY, CDR2 SYGVKD. The CDR3 sequence is CAISVSLASNQPQHF. CDR3 in DNA: TGTGCCATCAGTGTCAGCCTCGCTAGCAATCAGCCCCAGCATTTT.

This clonotype has just a few counts. The chain is built from TRBV20-1 and TRBJ2-1, with D possibly being TRBD1 (6 bases). Looked up from germline, CDR1 is DFQATT and CDR2 is SNEGSKA (reference sequence). This CDR3 contains 16 residues. V lost 5 bases and J 5 bases, leaving 22 bases between the germline ends. The CDR3 here is CSASSPTGNENNEQFF. Written as DNA, the CDR3 is TGCAGTGCTTCTTCACCTACAGGGAACGAGAACAATGAGCAGTTCTTC.

This clonotype was counted between two and nine times. The rearrangement uses TRBV12-3 or TRBV12-4 and TRBJ1-6; 7 bases align to TRBD1. Trimming removed 11 bases from V and 7 bases from J; junction bases left unmatched: 8. CDR3 length: 13 residues. CDR3 coding DNA: TGTGCCGTGACTAGGGACAGAAATTCACCCCTCCACTTT. Translating it yields CAVTRDRNSPLHF.

CDR3 in amino acids: CASRRLSHEDTEAFF. The CDR3 DNA reads TGTGCCAGCAGGCGCTTAAGCCACGAGGACACTGAAGCTTTCTTT. The V gene is TRBV12-3 or TRBV12-4, the J gene TRBJ1-1; D is unresolved. V lost 6 bases and J lost 3, with 17 bases in between. The CDR3 has 15 residues.

This chain connects TRBV3-1 to TRBJ2-3; 9 bases align to TRBD1. Losses at the gene ends were 10 bases for V and 4 bases for J; bases not matched to a gene: 12. Germline V CDR1 and CDR2: LGHDT, YNNKEL (reference sequence). CDR3 length: 15 amino acids. The CDR3, as DNA: TGTGCCACTGTGAAGGGGGACAGGGAGGCAGATACGCAGTATTTT. It is translated as CATVKGDREADTQYF.

This clonotype was counted between two and nine times. This chain uses TRBV20-1 with TRBJ2-7; 7 bases agree with TRBD2. J was trimmed by 5 bases and V by 0 bases; bases with no gene match: 10. The CDR3 extends over 15 amino acids. CDR1 and CDR2 (germline): DFQATT, SNEGSKA (reference sequence). The CDR3: CSARDAGESPDEQYF. The CDR3 DNA sequence: TGCAGTGCTAGAGATGCGGGGGAGTCACCGGACGAGCAGTACTTC.

The rearrangement links TRBV12-3 or TRBV12-4 to TRBJ2-1; 9 bases fit TRBD2. The CDR3 is made up of 16 amino acids. With V trimmed by 5 bases and J by 5 bases, 10 bases remained unmatched. The CDR3 nucleotides read TGTGCCAGCAGTACGTTAGGGCGGGGGGGTAACAATGAGCAGTTCTTC. Translated: CASSTLGRGGNNEQFF.

This clonotype was seen a single time. This sequence joins TRBV6-5 and TRBJ1-2; 7 bases are shared with TRBD1. The germline V gene has CDR1 MNHEY and CDR2 SVGAGI. This CDR3 has 14 amino acids. The V and J ends lost 2 bases and 6 bases, in that order; junction bases with no gene match: 6. The CDR3 loop is CASSYIDRVDGYTF. The CDR3 nucleotides are TGTGCCAGCAGTTACATAGACAGGGTAGATGGCTACACCTTC.

The V call is TRBV5-1, the J call TRBJ1-2; perhaps TRBD1 as D (5 bases). From germline, CDR1 is SGHRS and CDR2 YFSETQ. V dropped 0 bases and J dropped 7 bases, with 13 bases sitting between them. CDR3 length equals 14 residues. The chain's CDR3 is CASSLDPGLVGYTF. CDR3 DNA sequence: TGCGCCAGCAGCTTGGATCCGGGGCTGGTTGGCTACACCTTC. Full variable domain (outside the CDR3, taken from reference TRBV5-1 and TRBJ1-2): KAGVTQTPRYLIKTRGQQVTLSCSPISGHRSVSWYQQTPGQGLQFLFEYFSETQRNKGNFPGRFSGRQFSNSRSEMNVSTLELGDSALYLCASSLDPGLVGYTFGSGTRLTVV.

This clonotype was observed a handful of times. The chain carries TRBV5-6 and TRBJ1-3, with D hard to call. This CDR3 is 13 amino acids long. CDR1 SGHDT and CDR2 YYEEEE come from the germline V gene. V was pared by 4 bases and J by 3 bases, with 8 bases between. The CDR3 spells CASSLANGNTIYF. The CDR3, as DNA: TGTGCCAGCAGCCTGGCGAATGGAAACACCATATATTTT.

This rearrangement joins TRBV5-5 to TRBJ2-2; no clear D. The CDR3 contains 12 residues. Germline CDR1 SGHKS, CDR2 YYEKEE (reference sequence). V lost 7 bases and J lost 6, with 10 bases in between. The CDR3 is CASESRAGELFF. CDR3 nucleotides: TGTGCCAGCGAAAGTAGGGCCGGGGAGCTGTTTTTT.

The CDR3: CASSQEGAAGNTIYF. CDR3 nucleotides: TGTGCCAGCAGCCAAGAGGGGGCGGCTGGAAACACCATATATTTT. The rearrangement uses TRBV4-2 and TRBJ1-3, with D perhaps TRBD1 (6 bases). Looked up from germline, CDR1 is LGHNA and CDR2 is YNFKEQ. The CDR3 is 15 residues long. The ends were cut back, 0 bases at V and 2 bases at J, with 8 bases in the middle.

The chain uses TRBV27 and TRBJ1-2; D possibly corresponds to TRBD1 (6 bases). From germline, CDR1 is MNHEY and CDR2 SMNVEV (reference sequence). The CDR3 covers 15 residues. V was shortened by 0 bases and J by 2 bases, with 10 bases between the two germline ends. The CDR3 loop is CASSLSMGGNYGYTF. The CDR3 coding sequence is TGTGCCAGCAGTTTATCGATGGGGGGCAACTATGGCTACACCTTC.

The chain uses TRBV5-1 and TRBJ2-1, with 9 bases lining up with TRBD1. CDR1 and CDR2 from the germline V gene are SGHRS and YFSETQ. This CDR3 is 16 amino acids long. V lost 2 bases, J lost 8 bases, and 11 bases stayed unmatched. In nucleotides, the CDR3 is TGCGCCAGCAGCTTCACCGGGACAGGGAGGGTCGATGAGCAGTTCTTC. The encoded protein is CASSFTGTGRVDEQFF.

This clonotype appeared a few times. The chain has TRBV15 and TRBJ2-5, with a possible D match to TRBD1 (5 bases). The CDR3 runs to 14 residues. V was cut by 0 bases and J by 3 bases, with 8 bases left in between. In germline, CDR1 is LNHNV, CDR2 YYDKDF (reference sequence). In DNA, the CDR3 is TGTGCCACCAGCAGAGACAGGGCGAAAGAGACCCAGTACTTC. This sequence encodes CATSRDRAKETQYF.

This clonotype was counted a few times. V usage is TRBV20-1 and J usage is TRBJ2-7; D possibly corresponds to TRBD2 (5 bases). This CDR3 has 14 residues. Germline lookup yields CDR1 DFQATT and CDR2 SNEGSKA (reference sequence). Written as DNA, the CDR3 is TGCGCTGCCCCGGGCCGGGAATTTCCATACGAGCAGTACTTC. Translated: CAAPGREFPYEQYF.

The rearrangement links TRBV7-3 to TRBJ1-1; D uncertain. The CDR3 sequence is 13 residues long. V was trimmed by 6 bases and J by 0 bases, leaving 8 bases between them. CDR1 and CDR2 from the germline V gene are SGHTA and FQGTGA. The CDR3 reads CASRKGVNTEAFF. For the CDR3, the DNA is TGTGCCAGCAGGAAGGGTGTGAACACTGAAGCTTTCTTT.

The V gene is TRBV5-1, the J gene TRBJ2-7, with D uncertain. Trimming cost V 1 base and J 6 bases, with 17 bases left between them. This CDR3 contains 15 residues. Germline V CDR1 and CDR2: SGHRS, YFSETQ. The CDR3 reads CASSLLAQTDGEQYF. CDR3 bases: TGCGCCAGCAGCTTGCTTGCTCAAACCGACGGCGAGCAGTACTTC.

J is TRBJ2-7 and V is TRBV11-2, with TRBD1 matching 9 bases. Germline V gene lookup returns CDR1 SGHAT and CDR2 FQNNGV. The CDR3 sequence is 14 residues long. V lost 3 bases to trimming and J lost 3 bases; unmatched junction nucleotides: 3. CDR3 in DNA: TGTGCCAGCAGCTTTGGACAGGGGAACTACGAGCAGTACTTC. It encodes CASSFGQGNYEQYF.

Of note for this clonotype: An end of the junction does not agree with germline; a read error may underlie this. The rearrangement joins TRBV28 to TRBJ2-5, with 8 bases that match TRBD1. The CDR3 is 9 residues long. CDR1 and CDR2 (germline): MDHEN, SYDVKM. The CDR3 here is CAWWQGAGF. The CDR3 coding sequence is TGTGCTTGGTGGCAGGGGGCAGGTTTC.

The J gene is TRBJ2-3, the V gene TRBV20-1; the D gene could be TRBD1 or TRBD2 (6 bases each). The length of the CDR3 is 14 residues. Deletions cut 7 bases from V and 0 bases from J, with 14 bases between. Germline CDR1 and CDR2: DFQATT and SNEGSKA (reference sequence). This CDR3 reads CSVFGGGSTDTQYF. The DNA of the CDR3 is TGCAGTGTTTTCGGGGGCGGAAGCACAGATACGCAGTATTTT.

V and J are TRBV5-1 and TRBJ2-7; TRBD2 might be the D (5 bases). Trimming removed 3 bases from V and 9 bases from J, with 16 bases in between. Germline V gives CDR1 SGHRS, CDR2 YFSETQ. CDR3 length: 13 residues. CDR3 nucleotide sequence: TGCGCCAGCAGCTGGGGAGCGAACGACGCGCAGTACTTC. It specifies CASSWGANDAQYF.

V usage is TRBV5-1 and J usage is TRBJ1-2, with D possibly matching TRBD1 (6 bases). The CDR3 has 14 residues. V lost 0 bases and J 8 bases, leaving 14 bases between the germline ends. Per the germline V gene, CDR1 is SGHRS and CDR2 is YFSETQ. CDR3 nucleotides: TGCGCCAGCAGCTTGGAGGGGGGTTCCTTAGGCTACACCTTC. Translating gives CASSLEGGSLGYTF. Full variable domain (outside the CDR3, taken from reference TRBV5-1 and TRBJ1-2): KAGVTQTPRYLIKTRGQQVTLSCSPISGHRSVSWYQQTPGQGLQFLFEYFSETQRNKGNFPGRFSGRQFSNSRSEMNVSTLELGDSALYLCASSLEGGSLGYTFGSGTRLTVV.

This clonotype was observed a handful of times. The CDR3 DNA follows: TGTGCCATCCGCTCCTCAGGGGGGCCCGAGCAGTACTTC. This codes for CAIRSSGGPEQYF. The V and J genes are TRBV10-3 and TRBJ2-7; maybe TRBD1 (7 bases). The germline V and J ends were trimmed by 8 bases and 6 bases, with 17 bases remaining between them. This CDR3 has 13 amino acids. Germline V CDR1 and CDR2: ENHRY, SYGVKD.

There are a few counts of this clonotype. J is TRBJ1-5 and V is TRBV20-1; no reliable D call. The CDR3 is 13 amino acids. V lost 3 bases, J lost 5 bases, and 11 bases lay in between. The germline gives CDR1 DFQATT, CDR2 SNEGSKA (reference sequence). CDR3 loop: CSASLGLDQPQHF. In DNA, the CDR3 is TGCAGTGCTAGCTTAGGGTTGGATCAGCCCCAGCATTTT.

V and J are TRBV7-9 and TRBJ2-7, with 9 bases identical to TRBD1. The CDR3 spans 16 residues. Trimming took 5 bases from V and 0 from J; bases not matched to a gene: 8. The germline CDR1 and CDR2 sequences are SEHNR and FQNEAQ (reference sequence). This CDR3 reads CASSNRRQGGSYEQYF. CDR3 coding DNA: TGTGCCAGCAGCAACCGACGACAGGGGGGCTCCTACGAGCAGTACTTC.

The chain joins TRBV6-1 to TRBJ2-5, with TRBD2 matching 8 bases. Germline loops: CDR1 MNHNS, CDR2 SASEGT. There are 13 residues in the CDR3. V shed 6 bases and J 7 bases; nucleotides not matched to a gene: 7. CDR3 residues: CASRAAGGGTQYF. CDR3 bases: TGTGCCAGCAGGGCTGCGGGGGGAGGGACCCAGTACTTC.

This clonotype was seen only a few times. CDR3 nucleotide sequence: TGCAGCGTCCGTTCGGGCTATGGCTACACCTTC. It codes for CSVRSGYGYTF. The chain uses TRBV29-1 and TRBJ1-2, with unresolved D. The CDR3 covers 11 residues. Germline V gives CDR1 SQVTM, CDR2 ANQGSEA. Trimming pared 6 bases from V and 4 bases from J, leaving 9 bases between.

The chain combines TRBV7-9 with TRBJ1-2; D remains unclear. The length of the CDR3 is 15 residues. CDR1 is SEHNR, CDR2 FQNEAQ, per germline (reference sequence). V lost 1 base, J lost 0 bases, and 9 bases lay in between. The CDR3 protein is CASSLEAETNYGYTF. DNA for the CDR3: TGTGCCAGCAGCTTAGAGGCAGAAACTAACTATGGCTACACCTTC.

This clonotype occurred a few times. The chain carries TRBV20-1 and TRBJ2-7; 9 bases agree with TRBD2. The V and J ends lost 0 bases and 3 bases, in that order; junction bases with no gene match: 3. CDR1 and CDR2 (germline): DFQATT, SNEGSKA (reference sequence). The CDR3 covers 14 residues. The chain's CDR3 is CSARDHSGGYEQYF. DNA for the CDR3: TGCAGTGCTAGAGATCATAGCGGGGGCTACGAGCAGTACTTC.

The rearrangement uses TRBV7-9 and TRBJ2-7; no definite D call. V lost 2 bases and J lost 4, with 12 bases in between. The germline gives CDR1 SEHNR, CDR2 FQNEAQ (reference sequence). The CDR3 is made up of 14 amino acids. CDR3 nucleotides: TGTGCCAGCAGCTTAAGAGAGAATCTATACGAGCAGTACTTC. Residues: CASSLRENLYEQYF. Variable domain in full (rest from reference TRBV7-9 and TRBJ2-7): DTGVSQNPRHKITKRGQNVTFRCDPISEHNRLYWYRQTLGQGPEFLTYFQNEAQLEKSRLLSDRFSAERPKGSFSTLEIQRTEQGDSAMYLCASSLRENLYEQYFGPGTRLTVT.

This clonotype was seen a few times. The rearrangement links TRBV7-2 to TRBJ2-3, with TRBD2 matching over 12 bases. The V segment lost 5 bases and the J segment 1 base; nucleotides outside the gene matches: 4. Germline V CDR1 and CDR2: SGHTA, FQGNSA. CDR3 length equals 16 residues. In DNA form, the CDR3 reads TGTGCCAGCAGCGAGAGGACTAGCGGGGGCACAGATACGCAGTATTTT. It encodes CASSERTSGGTDTQYF.